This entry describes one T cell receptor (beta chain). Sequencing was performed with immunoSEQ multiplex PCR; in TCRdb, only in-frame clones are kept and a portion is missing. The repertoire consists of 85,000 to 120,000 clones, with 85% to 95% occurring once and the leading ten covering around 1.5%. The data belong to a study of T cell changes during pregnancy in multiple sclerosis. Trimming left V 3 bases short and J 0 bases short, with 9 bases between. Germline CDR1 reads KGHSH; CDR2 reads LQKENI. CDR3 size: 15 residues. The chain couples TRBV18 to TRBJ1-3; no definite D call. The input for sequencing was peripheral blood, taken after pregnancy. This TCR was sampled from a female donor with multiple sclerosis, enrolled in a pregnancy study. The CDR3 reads CASSPVPGSGNTIYF. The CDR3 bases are TGTGCCAGCTCACCGGTCCCGGGCTCTGGAAACACCATATATTTT.